This is a list of T cell receptor beta chains from one sample in a study of cytomegalovirus exposure and HLA in healthy donors. Clones were read by immunoSEQ multiplex PCR, and TCRdb kept only the in-frame ones, dropping some. The sample records about 59,000 clones, 75% to 85% being singletons. Sequencing input: PBMCs. Source of these receptors: a woman aged 40-49 years in good health and CMV-seronegative. CDR3s include the opening cysteine and the closing phenylalanine or tryptophan. Fields, in order: J gene, V gene, D gene, clone size, CDR3 protein, CDR3 DNA. D genes are given only for firm matches. Clone size is shown for a subset of rows, as once, few, many or a class of expanded clone.

J: TRBJ1-2
V: TRBV27
D: TRBD1
size: few
CDR3: CASRGTGVYGYTF
DNA: TGTGCCAGCAGGGGGACAGGCGTCTATGGCTACACCTTC

J: TRBJ1-4
V: TRBV11-3
D: NA
size: NA
CDR3: CASRPDSRNEKLFF
DNA: TGTGCCAGCAGACCCGACAGTCGTAATGAAAAACTGTTTTTT

J: TRBJ1-4
V: TRBV5-1
D: NA
size: NA
CDR3: CASSGGPEEKLFF
DNA: TGCGCCAGCAGTGGCGGGCCGGAGGAAAAACTGTTTTTT

J: TRBJ2-2
V: TRBV7-8
D: TRBD1
size: few
CDR3: CASSTGTGRTGELFF
DNA: TGTGCCAGCAGTACCGGGACAGGGCGAACCGGGGAGCTGTTTTTT

J: TRBJ2-2
V: TRBV7-2
D: NA
size: NA
CDR3: CASSSQASDTGELFF
DNA: TGTGCCAGCAGTTCTCAGGCGAGTGACACCGGGGAGCTGTTTTTT

J: TRBJ2-6
V: TRBV13
D: NA
size: once
CDR3: CASSFAGANVLTF
DNA: TGTGCCAGCAGCTTCGCTGGGGCCAACGTCCTGACTTTC

J: TRBJ2-1
V: TRBV7-9
D: TRBD2
size: NA
CDR3: CASSLEGGSVFFNEQFF
DNA: TGTGCCAGCAGCTTAGAGGGAGGGTCGGTCTTCTTCAATGAGCAGTTCTTC

J: TRBJ2-1
V: TRBV7-3
D: TRBD2
size: NA
CDR3: CASSPEGGAGDAYNEQFF
DNA: TGTGCCAGCAGTCCCGAAGGGGGAGCGGGAGATGCCTACAATGAGCAGTTCTTC

J: TRBJ2-1
V: TRBV30
D: NA
size: few
CDR3: CAWGPPREADNEQFF
DNA: TGTGCCTGGGGACCCCCGAGGGAGGCGGACAATGAGCAGTTCTTC

J: TRBJ2-3
V: TRBV6-4
D: TRBD1
size: few
CDR3: CASSEGSAGGADTQYF
DNA: TGTGCCAGCAGTGAGGGGTCGGCAGGGGGTGCAGATACGCAGTATTTT

J: TRBJ1-5
V: TRBV19
D: TRBD1
size: NA
CDR3: CASSRDRGNQPQHF
DNA: TGTGCCAGTAGTAGGGACAGGGGCAATCAGCCCCAGCATTTT

J: TRBJ1-3
V: TRBV30
D: TRBD1
size: once
CDR3: CAWMFGTGTSGNTIYF
DNA: TGTGCCTGGATGTTTGGGACAGGGACCTCTGGAAACACCATATATTTT

J: TRBJ1-2
V: TRBV27
D: TRBD1
size: NA
CDR3: CASSHWDRAYGYTF
DNA: TGTGCCAGCAGTCATTGGGACAGGGCCTATGGCTACACCTTC

J: TRBJ2-7
V: TRBV2
D: TRBD1
size: few
CDR3: CASQTGIYEQYF
DNA: TGTGCCAGCCAGACAGGGATCTACGAGCAGTACTTC

J: TRBJ1-1
V: TRBV5-1
D: TRBD1
size: NA
CDR3: CASKDPRTGANTEAFF
DNA: TGCGCCAGCAAGGACCCCCGGACAGGGGCGAACACTGAAGCTTTCTTT

J: TRBJ2-1
V: TRBV7-2
D: NA
size: NA
CDR3: CASSVQYNEQFF
DNA: TGTGCCAGCAGCGTACAGTACAATGAGCAGTTCTTC

J: TRBJ2-2
V: TRBV5-4
D: NA
size: NA
CDR3: CASSLATALGTGELFF
DNA: TGTGCCAGCAGCTTGGCTACTGCTCTTGGCACCGGGGAGCTGTTTTTT

J: TRBJ2-7
V: TRBV6-5
D: TRBD2
size: NA
CDR3: CASRIRTSGNYEQYF
DNA: TGTGCCAGCAGGATCAGGACTAGCGGCAACTACGAGCAGTACTTC

J: TRBJ1-3
V: TRBV19
D: TRBD1
size: few
CDR3: CASRLQGAIAGNTIYF
DNA: TGTGCCAGTAGGTTACAGGGGGCGATTGCCGGAAACACCATATATTTT

J: TRBJ2-3
V: TRBV4-3
D: TRBD2
size: NA
CDR3: CASSQGPGGPLGTDTQYF
DNA: TGCGCCAGCAGCCAAGGACCGGGAGGGCCTTTGGGAACAGATACGCAGTATTTT

J: TRBJ2-7
V: TRBV28
D: TRBD1
size: NA
CDR3: CASRPPDRGFYEQYF
DNA: TGTGCCAGCAGACCCCCGGACAGGGGGTTCTACGAGCAGTACTTC

J: TRBJ1-2
V: TRBV29-1
D: NA
size: few
CDR3: CSAGGQYGYTF
DNA: TGCAGCGCCGGGGGGCAATATGGCTACACCTTC

J: TRBJ2-7
V: TRBV15
D: NA
size: NA
CDR3: CATSRGGRVGVDEQYF
DNA: TGTGCCACCAGCAGAGGGGGGCGGGTTGGGGTCGACGAGCAGTACTTC

J: TRBJ1-1
V: TRBV10-3
D: TRBD1
size: NA
CDR3: CAIRGTGETEAFF
DNA: TGTGCCATCAGAGGGACAGGGGAGACTGAAGCTTTCTTT

J: TRBJ2-2
V: TRBV5-1
D: TRBD1
size: once
CDR3: CASSLGQVYNTGELFF
DNA: TGCGCCAGCAGCTTAGGACAGGTGTACAACACCGGGGAGCTGTTTTTT

J: TRBJ2-5
V: TRBV5-4
D: NA
size: NA
CDR3: CASSGGGYSRQETQYF
DNA: TGTGCCAGCAGCGGGGGGGGCTACAGTAGGCAAGAGACCCAGTACTTC

J: TRBJ2-6
V: TRBV4-1
D: NA
size: few
CDR3: CASSHRPGQTVSSGANVLTF
DNA: TGCGCCAGCAGCCATAGGCCCGGACAAACCGTTTCCTCTGGGGCCAACGTCCTGACTTTC

J: TRBJ1-3
V: TRBV28
D: NA
size: NA
CDR3: CASSLLRRRSATGNTIYF
DNA: TGTGCCAGCAGTCTACTTCGTCGACGGAGTGCTACTGGAAACACCATATATTTT

J: TRBJ2-7
V: TRBV19
D: NA
size: NA
CDR3: CASSRTWTGQGGEQYF
DNA: TGTGCCAGTAGTAGAACTTGGACAGGCCAGGGAGGCGAGCAGTACTTC

J: TRBJ2-1
V: TRBV28
D: TRBD1
size: NA
CDR3: CASSFWQGAPLEQFF
DNA: TGTGCCAGCAGTTTTTGGCAGGGGGCGCCTTTGGAGCAGTTCTTC

J: TRBJ2-3
V: TRBV5-1
D: TRBD1
size: NA
CDR3: CASSFQGERTDTQYF
DNA: TGCGCCAGCAGCTTCCAGGGGGAAAGAACAGATACGCAGTATTTT

J: TRBJ2-1
V: TRBV15
D: TRBD2
size: NA
CDR3: CATSNLGTSAYNEQFF
DNA: TGTGCCACCAGCAATTTAGGGACTAGCGCCTACAATGAGCAGTTCTTC

J: TRBJ1-3
V: TRBV10-1
D: NA
size: NA
CDR3: CASSEPGSSGNTIYF
DNA: TGCGCCAGCAGTGAACCGGGAAGCTCTGGAAACACCATATATTTT

J: TRBJ2-2
V: TRBV6-4
D: NA
size: NA
CDR3: CASSDSSEVPANTGELFF
DNA: TGTGCCAGCAGTGACTCAAGTGAGGTTCCCGCGAACACCGGGGAGCTGTTTTTT

J: TRBJ2-7
V: TRBV18
D: NA
size: NA
CDR3: CASSLLPSYEQYF
DNA: TGTGCCAGCTCACTACTCCCCTCCTACGAGCAGTACTTC